This T cell receptor (beta chain) stems from a study of cytomegalovirus exposure and HLA in healthy donors. General study points: Some V segments, including TRBV6-2 and TRBV6-3, were excluded as indistinguishable.

The PCR made use of 60 Vbeta and 13 Jbeta primers. Assay: immunoSEQ multiplex PCR; the TCRdb copy retains only in-frame clones and omits some. The sample lists under 300,000 clones, roughly 88% occurring once. Trimming cost V 0 bases and J 2 bases, with 6 bases left between them. The length of the CDR3 is 14 residues. Germline V gives CDR1 MNHEY, CDR2 SVGAGI. A note on this clone: What it recognizes is unknown.

Input material: PBMCs. This receptor was obtained from a man in his forties or fifties in good health and CMV-seropositive. This chain joins TRBV6-5 and TRBJ2-3; possibly TRBD1 for D (5 bases). The CDR3 DNA reads TGTGCCAGCAGTTACTCGGACAACACAGATACGCAGTATTTT. Protein product: CASSYSDNTDTQYF.